The clone carrying this TCR beta chain was picked up many times. There are 16 residues in the CDR3. Germline assignment: CDR1 SGDLS and CDR2 YYNGEE. The ends lost 0 bases at V and 2 bases at J; junction bases unmatched: 3. The data derive from a study of molecular identifiers for immune sequencing clone quantification. TCRdb re-called the PCR reads with MiXCR, one entry per CDR3 protein. This sample has 85,000 to 90,000 distinct CDR3 sequences, with around 20% found just once. This receptor was obtained from a human donor in good health. Some libraries in this study had Jurkat cell RNA spiked in. The chain links TRBV9 to TRBJ2-3; 10 bases agree with TRBD2. What was sequenced was naive CD8+ T cells from blood, with Jurkat cell RNA spiked in. As to subset: FACS-sorted CD8+CD4-CCR7+CD45RA+ naive T cells. The CDR3 DNA follows: TGTGCCAGCAGCGTAGGGACTAGCGGAAACACAGATACGCAGTATTTT. It encodes CASSVGTSGNTDTQYF.